This T cell receptor (beta chain) came from a study of T cell changes during pregnancy in multiple sclerosis. The repertoire was sequenced with immunoSEQ multiplex PCR; TCRdb's copy has only in-frame clones and lacks some. The table includes 18,000 or so clones, roughly 87% detected once. The length of the CDR3 is 16 residues. Per germline, CDR1 MNHNS and CDR2 SASEGT. V dropped 2 bases and J dropped 4; count of bases not matched to a gene: 7. The origin of this receptor is a female donor in good health, enrolled as a control in a pregnancy study. Sequenced material: CD8+ T cells from peripheral blood mononuclear cells, taken in the second trimester of pregnancy. The rearrangement uses TRBV6-1 and TRBJ1-1; 10 bases map to TRBD1. The CDR3 DNA sequence: TGTGCCAGCAGTGAAAACGAGGGACAGGGGAGCACTGAAGCTTTCTTT. Translated: CASSENEGQGSTEAFF.